The 25 T cell receptor beta chains presented below share a single source sample, sequenced in a study of blood T cells in healthy people across ages. Primers used in a second PCR of about 7 to 11 cycles were a sample-barcoded 5' primer and a J-beta primer mix. Using its own MiXCR run on the 5' RACE reads, TCRdb lists one record per CDR3 protein. The table includes around 2 million distinct CDR3 sequences, roughly two fifths detected once. The sequenced material came from blood. Receptors were obtained from a human donor in good health.

V gene TRBV2 combines with J gene TRBJ2-3, with D perhaps matching TRBD1 or TRBD2 (5 bases each). The CDR3 length is 15 residues. Germline CDR1 reads SNHLY; CDR2 reads FYNNEI. With 7 bases removed from V and 4 bases from J, the gap between germline ends came to 18 bases. CDR3 loop: CASNRDPLTADTQYF. The CDR3 coding sequence is TGTGCCAGCAACCGGGACCCCCTGACGGCAGATACGCAGTATTTT.

This clonotype appeared a few times. This chain joins TRBV20-1 and TRBJ1-4, with D possibly TRBD1 on 6 matching bases. V gave up 6 bases and J gave up 4 bases, with 12 bases separating them. This CDR3 is 13 amino acids long. Germline assignment: CDR1 DFQATT and CDR2 SNEGSKA (reference sequence). The CDR3 nucleotides are TGCAGTGCAAGACAGGACTATAATGAAAAACTGTTTTTT. Encoded protein: CSARQDYNEKLFF.

The chain combines TRBV5-1 with TRBJ1-2; D is perhaps TRBD1 (5 bases). CDR1 is SGHRS, CDR2 YFSETQ, per germline. Trimming left V 0 bases short and J 4 bases short, with 13 bases between. There are 15 residues in the CDR3. The CDR3 nucleotides read TGCGCCAGCAGCTTGGGTGGGGCCAGTTCCTATGGCTACACCTTC. Its protein is CASSLGGASSYGYTF.

The chain uses TRBV7-8 and TRBJ2-4; 9 nucleotides match TRBD1. V shed 0 bases and J 8 bases; nucleotides not matched to a gene: 17. Germline CDR1 is SGHVS and CDR2 is FQNEAQ. The CDR3 totals 19 residues. As DNA, the CDR3 is TGTGCCAGCAGCTTAGCGCTTTGGACAGGGGCTAGGATTAAATACATTCAGTACTTC. Translated, it gives CASSLALWTGARIKYIQYF.

The genes are TRBV29-1 and TRBJ2-3; D is perhaps TRBD2 (5 bases). Germline V gene sequence: CDR1 SQVTM, CDR2 ANQGSEA. CDR3 size: 15 residues. Trimming shortened V by 6 bases and J by 4 bases, and 20 bases separated the two germline ends. CDR3 sequence: CSVVILEGVADTQYF. The CDR3 coding sequence is TGCAGCGTCGTGATTCTAGAGGGTGTTGCAGATACGCAGTATTTT.

The J gene is TRBJ2-1, the V gene TRBV4-1, with D perhaps TRBD1 (5 bases). Trimming cost V 2 bases and J 7 bases, with 12 bases left between them. The CDR3 totals 14 residues. Germline CDR1 and CDR2: MGHRA and YSYEKL. The chain's CDR3 is CASSQNRQGNEQFF. Here the CDR3 DNA reads TGCGCCAGCAGCCAAAACCGCCAGGGAAATGAGCAGTTCTTC.

This clonotype was picked up a small number of times. The rearrangement joins TRBV5-6 to TRBJ2-1; 7 nucleotides align to TRBD2. There are 14 residues in the CDR3. Trimming cost V 3 bases and J 9 bases; bases outside gene matches: 9. The germline V gene has CDR1 SGHDT and CDR2 YYEEEE. The CDR3 DNA sequence: TGTGCCAGCAGCTATTCTTCGGGGGGACGTGAGCAGTTCTTC. As protein: CASSYSSGGREQFF.

V usage is TRBV2 and J usage is TRBJ1-2; 9 bases line up with TRBD1. The ends lost 5 bases at V and 7 bases at J; junction bases unmatched: 5. Germline values: CDR1 SNHLY, CDR2 FYNNEI. The length of the CDR3 is 13 residues. As DNA, the CDR3 is TGTGCCAGCAGTAGACAGGGGGTCCGTGGCTACACCTTC. Protein: CASSRQGVRGYTF.

The chain is built from TRBV28 and TRBJ2-5; 7 bases map to TRBD1. CDR1 is MDHEN and CDR2 is SYDVKM in the germline V gene. The V gene end was trimmed by 6 bases and the J gene end by 2 bases; junction bases not matched to a gene: 9. The CDR3 runs to 15 residues. Written as DNA, the CDR3 is TGTGCCAGCAGCCGACCGAGGGGACAGCAAGAGACCCAGTACTTC. It translates to CASSRPRGQQETQYF. The full variable domain, its missing parts supplied by reference TRBV28 and TRBJ2-5, is DVKVTQSSRYLVKRTGEKVFLECVQDMDHENMFWYRQDPGLGLRLIYFSYDVKMKEKGDIPEGYSVSREKKERFSLILESASTNQTSMYLCASSRPRGQQETQYFGPGTRLLVL.

The rearrangement uses TRBV6-6 and TRBJ2-3; D may be TRBD1 (5 bases). V was cut by 2 bases and J by 4 bases, with 10 bases left in between. CDR1 is MNHNY and CDR2 is SVGAGI in the germline V gene (reference sequence). This CDR3 comprises 14 residues. The CDR3 nucleotides read TGTGCCAGCAGTTACGACAGATCCGCAGATACGCAGTATTTT. Translating gives CASSYDRSADTQYF.

The chain combines TRBV2 with TRBJ2-1; D may match TRBD1 or TRBD2 (5 bases each). CDR3 length equals 12 residues. Germline assignment: CDR1 SNHLY and CDR2 FYNNEI. With 8 bases removed from V and 5 bases from J, the gap between germline ends came to 10 bases. CDR3 amino acids: CASRDPDNEQFF. As DNA, the CDR3 is TGTGCCAGCCGGGACCCAGACAATGAGCAGTTCTTC.

The chain is built from TRBV7-9 and TRBJ2-3, with D maybe TRBD2 (6 bases). CDR3 length equals 15 residues. Between the trimmed V and J ends, which lost 5 bases and 3 bases, there was a span of 15 bases. Looked up from germline, CDR1 is SEHNR and CDR2 is FQNEAQ (reference sequence). Here the CDR3 reads CASSTGAGRTDTQYF. The CDR3 DNA sequence: TGTGCCAGCAGCACCGGAGCAGGGAGGACAGATACGCAGTATTTT.

This clonotype was seen more than once but under ten times. This chain links TRBV20-1 with TRBJ1-4; TRBD1 might be the D (5 bases). The CDR3 totals 14 residues. Germline CDR1 DFQATT, CDR2 SNEGSKA (reference sequence). Trimming stripped 5 bases from V and 6 bases from J, with 16 bases between. CDR3 nucleotide sequence: TGCAGTGCTGTTCATTATCGGGGGTATGAAAAACTGTTTTTT. This gives the protein CSAVHYRGYEKLFF.

Notes on this clonotype: The junction shows a germline mismatch at one end, possibly a read error. This chain joins TRBV27 and TRBJ2-4, with TRBD1 matching 7 bases. The DNA end lines up better with TRBJ2-7; the J call may be wrong. The CDR3 length is 15 residues. The germline V gene encodes CDR1 MNHEY and CDR2 SMNVEV (reference sequence). The CDR3 here is CASRLFNRGGGEQYF. Here the CDR3 DNA reads TGTGCCAGCAGGTTATTTAACAGGGGTGGCGGCGAGCAGTACTTC.

This clonotype occurred a few times. V and J are TRBV5-5 and TRBJ1-2, with 7 bases identical to TRBD1. J was trimmed by 5 bases and V by 0 bases; bases with no gene match: 7. The germline CDR1 and CDR2 sequences are SGHKS and YYEKEE (reference sequence). The CDR3 length is 15 residues. CDR3 nucleotides: TGTGCCAGCAGCTTGGTGGGGACAGAGGGATATGGCTACACCTTC. Translated: CASSLVGTEGYGYTF.

This clonotype was seen a handful of times. The V call is TRBV5-1, the J call TRBJ2-6; 7 bases fit TRBD1. The CDR3 runs to 16 residues. Unmatched junction bases numbered 7, after V lost 7 bases and J lost 0 bases. CDR1 is SGHRS, CDR2 YFSETQ, per germline. CDR3 in DNA: TGCGCCAGCGCCTCGACAGGGCTCTCTGGGGCCAACGTCCTGACTTTC. Protein product: CASASTGLSGANVLTF.

The chain joins TRBV6-5 to TRBJ1-1; unclear D gene. V gave up 11 bases and J gave up 0 bases, with 10 bases separating them. Germline V gene lookup returns CDR1 MNHEY and CDR2 SVGAGI. This CDR3 spans 12 amino acids. CDR3 bases: TGTGCCTCCCGTGCCCTGAACACTGAAGCTTTCTTT. As protein: CASRALNTEAFF.

This chain joins TRBV7-6 and TRBJ2-5; D tentatively fits TRBD1 or TRBD2 (5 bases each). The V end was cut by 5 bases, the J end by 5 bases, with 18 bases between. Looked up from germline, CDR1 is SGHVS and CDR2 is FNYEAQ. The CDR3 loop spans 15 amino acids. The CDR3 here is CASSLTGAHAETQYF. The CDR3 nucleotides are TGTGCCAGCAGCCTTACCGGGGCCCATGCGGAGACCCAGTACTTC.

This clonotype was recorded a few times. V is TRBV4-1 and J is TRBJ2-1, with D unresolved. The germline V gene encodes CDR1 MGHRA and CDR2 YSYEKL. The CDR3 is made up of 15 amino acids. Trimming took off 0 bases at V and 4 bases at J, with 10 bases between the two ends. CDR3 in amino acids: CASSQDIQMYNEQFF. The CDR3 DNA sequence: TGCGCCAGCAGCCAAGATATCCAAATGTACAATGAGCAGTTCTTC.

This CDR3 is CASSDNPDGNQPQHF. CDR3 in DNA: TGTGCCAGCAGTGACAATCCGGACGGAAATCAGCCCCAGCATTTT. The genes are TRBV12-3 or TRBV12-4 and TRBJ1-5; D gene uncertain. The CDR3 extends over 15 amino acids. Trimming left V 5 bases short and J 4 bases short, with 15 bases between.

The chain employs TRBV6-2 or TRBV6-3 and TRBJ1-5; D is undetermined. The CDR3 sequence is 17 residues long. Germline V gene data show CDR1 as MNHEY and CDR2 as SVGEGT. With 2 bases removed from V and 0 bases from J, the gap between germline ends came to 14 bases. CDR3 loop: CASSYPEGAVSNQPQHF. The CDR3 nucleotides are TGTGCCAGCAGTTACCCCGAGGGAGCTGTTAGCAATCAGCCCCAGCATTTT.

The V gene is TRBV7-2, the J gene TRBJ2-1, with D perhaps TRBD2 (6 bases). CDR3 size: 16 residues. V lost 5 bases to trimming and J lost 10 bases, with 24 bases between them. Per germline, CDR1 SGHTA and CDR2 FQGNSA. The CDR3 sequence is CASSTTSGTPLGEQFF. CDR3 bases: TGTGCCAGCAGCACAACATCCGGGACTCCTTTAGGCGAGCAGTTCTTC.

This clonotype was observed a few times. V usage is TRBV7-2 and J usage is TRBJ1-1; TRBD1 is a possible D gene (6 bases). Germline V lookup: CDR1 SGHTA, CDR2 FQGNSA. The CDR3 sequence is 13 residues long. The V gene lost 4 bases and the J gene lost 10 bases, with 16 bases spanning the gap. CDR3 bases: TGTGCCAGCAGCTCCAGGGGTGAGGGTCGAGCTTTCTTT. It is translated as CASSSRGEGRAFF.

The chain has TRBV9 and TRBJ2-3; TRBD2 matches 7 bases. The CDR3 covers 16 residues. Trimming took 4 bases from V and 2 from J; bases not matched to a gene: 10. Per germline, CDR1 SGDLS and CDR2 YYNGEE. CDR3 protein: CASSPRRGVHTDTQYF. CDR3 DNA sequence: TGTGCCAGCAGCCCCCGTCGGGGGGTCCACACAGATACGCAGTATTTT.

V gene TRBV6-2 or TRBV6-3 combines with J gene TRBJ1-2; D unclear. The CDR3 totals 14 residues. Germline assignment: CDR1 MNHEY and CDR2 SVGEGT. V lost 5 bases to trimming and J lost 8 bases, with 18 bases between them. The CDR3 sequence is CASSLLTDEWGYTF. The DNA of the CDR3 is TGTGCCAGCAGTCTGTTGACGGACGAATGGGGCTACACCTTC.